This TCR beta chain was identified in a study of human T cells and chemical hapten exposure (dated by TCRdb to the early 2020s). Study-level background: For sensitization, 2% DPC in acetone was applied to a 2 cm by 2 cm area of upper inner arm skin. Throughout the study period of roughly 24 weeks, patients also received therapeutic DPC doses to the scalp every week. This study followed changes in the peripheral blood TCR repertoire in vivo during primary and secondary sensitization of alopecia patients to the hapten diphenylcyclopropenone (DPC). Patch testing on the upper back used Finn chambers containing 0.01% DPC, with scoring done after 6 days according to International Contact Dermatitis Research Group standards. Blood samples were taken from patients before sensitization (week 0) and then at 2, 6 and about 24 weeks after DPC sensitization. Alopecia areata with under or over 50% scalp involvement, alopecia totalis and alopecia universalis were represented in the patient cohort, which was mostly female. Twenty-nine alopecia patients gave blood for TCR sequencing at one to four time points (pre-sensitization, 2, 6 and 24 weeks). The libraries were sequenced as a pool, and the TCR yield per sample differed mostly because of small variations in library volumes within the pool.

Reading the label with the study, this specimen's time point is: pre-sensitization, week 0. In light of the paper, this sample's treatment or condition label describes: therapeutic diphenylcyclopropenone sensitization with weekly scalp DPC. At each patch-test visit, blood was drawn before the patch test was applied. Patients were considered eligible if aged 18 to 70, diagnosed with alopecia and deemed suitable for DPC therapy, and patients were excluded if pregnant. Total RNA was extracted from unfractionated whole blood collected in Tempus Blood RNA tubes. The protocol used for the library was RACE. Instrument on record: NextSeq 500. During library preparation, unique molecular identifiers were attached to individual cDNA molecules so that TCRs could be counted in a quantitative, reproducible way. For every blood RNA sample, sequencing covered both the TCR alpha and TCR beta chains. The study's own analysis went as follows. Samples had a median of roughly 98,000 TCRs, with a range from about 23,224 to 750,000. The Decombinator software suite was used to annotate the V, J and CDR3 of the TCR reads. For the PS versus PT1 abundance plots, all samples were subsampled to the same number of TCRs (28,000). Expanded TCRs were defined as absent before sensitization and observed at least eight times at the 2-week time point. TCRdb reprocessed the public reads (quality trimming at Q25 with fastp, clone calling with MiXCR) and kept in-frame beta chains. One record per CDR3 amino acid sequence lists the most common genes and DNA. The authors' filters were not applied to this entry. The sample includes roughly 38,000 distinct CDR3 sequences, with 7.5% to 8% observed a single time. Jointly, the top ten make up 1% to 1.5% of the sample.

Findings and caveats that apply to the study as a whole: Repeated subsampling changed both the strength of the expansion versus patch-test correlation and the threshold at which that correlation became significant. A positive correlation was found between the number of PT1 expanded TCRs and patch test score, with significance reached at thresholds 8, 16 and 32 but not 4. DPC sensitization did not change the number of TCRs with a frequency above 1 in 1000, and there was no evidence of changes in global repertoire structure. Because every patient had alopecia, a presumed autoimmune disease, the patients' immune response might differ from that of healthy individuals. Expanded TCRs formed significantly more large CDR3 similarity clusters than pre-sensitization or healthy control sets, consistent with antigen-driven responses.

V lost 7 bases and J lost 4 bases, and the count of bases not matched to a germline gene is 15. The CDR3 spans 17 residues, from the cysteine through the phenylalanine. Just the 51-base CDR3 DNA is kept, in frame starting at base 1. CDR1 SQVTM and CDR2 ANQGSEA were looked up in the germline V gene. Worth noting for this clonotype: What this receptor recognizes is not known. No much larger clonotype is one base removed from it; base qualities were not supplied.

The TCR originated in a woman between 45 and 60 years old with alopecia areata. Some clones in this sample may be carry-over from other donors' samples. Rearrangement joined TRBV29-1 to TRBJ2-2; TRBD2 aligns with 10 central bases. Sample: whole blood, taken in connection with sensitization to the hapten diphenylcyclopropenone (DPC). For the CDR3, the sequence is CSAGRGLAGVGTGELFF. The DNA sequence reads TGCAGCGCCGGGAGGGGCCTAGCGGGAGTGGGCACCGGGGAGCTGTTTTTT.